Sequencing of this TCR beta chain was carried out in a study of T cell repertoires in cytomegalovirus infection. Turning to the study itself: CMV epitopes, recently identified HLA-C-restricted and well-studied HLA-B-restricted, were used. It can be stated that public TCR beta signatures indicated CMV infection as well as a matching HLA type. Points from the study as a whole: Summed frequency of public TCR beta families distinguished CMV carriers with the relevant HLA. What dominated the ex vivo response were HLA-C-restricted CMV-specific TCR beta clonotypes.

TCRdb called the reads again in MiXCR, with one record for every CDR3 protein. The data hold under 500,000 distinct CDR3 sequences, with roughly 43% observed a single time. With regard to this clonotype: Its matching antigen is unknown.

The germline CDR1 and CDR2 sequences are SGHVS and FNYEAQ. This CDR3 spans 11 amino acids. V lost 10 bases and J lost 3, with 10 bases in between. The sample was cultured PBMCs, taken from culture after CMV antigen stimulation. This rearrangement joins TRBV7-6 to TRBJ2-7; D call uncertain. The source is a human donor in good health (CMV status not recorded). Some clones in this sample may be carry-over from other donors' samples. CDR3 DNA sequence: TGTGCCACCTCGACCGGCTACGAGCAGTACTTC. Amino acid sequence: CATSTGYEQYF. Full variable domain (outside the CDR3, taken from reference TRBV7-6 and TRBJ2-7): GAGVSQSPRYKVTKRGQDVALRCDPISGHVSLYWYRQALGQGPEFLTYFNYEAQQDKSGLPNDRFSAERPEGSISTLTIQRTEQRDSAMYRCATSTGYEQYFGPGTRLTVT.